This section outlines one T cell receptor beta chain sequence together with its context. This sample stems from a study of cytomegalovirus exposure and HLA in healthy donors. CDR1 and CDR2 from the germline V gene are SQVTM and ANQGSEA. The CDR3 runs 13 residues. The V end was cut by 4 bases, the J end by 7 bases, with 13 bases between. The PCR used 60 Vbeta and 13 Jbeta primers. The table came from immunoSEQ multiplex PCR; TCRdb's copy has only in-frame clones and leaves some out. The sample carries roughly 290,000 clones, approximately 90% recorded once. The V call is TRBV29-1, the J call TRBJ1-4; possibly TRBD1 for D (5 bases). Sample: PBMCs. This receptor was obtained from a woman under 30 in good health and CMV-seronegative. CDR3: CSVAGRVTEKLFF. As DNA, the CDR3 is TGCAGCGTTGCCGGCAGGGTCACTGAAAAACTGTTTTTT.